A single sample gave rise to the 24 T cell receptor beta chains below, sequenced in a study of CD8 T cell repertoires and HIV-1 epitope variants. Here immunoSEQ multiplex PCR was the method, and the copy in TCRdb shows in-frame clones only, minus some. The data show about 5,000 clones, roughly 71% seen once. These receptors are not linked to any known antigen. The sequenced material came from cultured CD8+ T cells derived from PBMCs. These receptors were collected from a male donor with HIV.

The gene calls are TRBV7-9 and TRBJ2-3; 7 bases fit TRBD2. CDR1 is SEHNR, CDR2 FQNEAQ, per germline (reference sequence). The V and J ends lost 5 bases and 2 bases, in that order; junction bases with no gene match: 4. The CDR3 has 14 residues. The CDR3 DNA reads TGTGCCAGCAGCCCGAGCGGGAACACAGATACGCAGTATTTT. It translates to CASSPSGNTDTQYF.

There are a few counts of this clone. The chain carries TRBV11-2 and TRBJ2-7; possible D gene TRBD1, 6 bases. The germline V gene has CDR1 SGHAT and CDR2 FQNNGV. This CDR3 has 16 residues. V was trimmed by 4 bases and J by 0 bases, leaving 16 bases between them. Written as DNA, the CDR3 is TGTGCCAGCAGCTCGCCAACAGGGTCGGGCTCCTACGAGCAGTACTTC. It encodes CASSSPTGSGSYEQYF.

The chain joins TRBV7-8 to TRBJ2-1; D unresolved. The V gene lost 8 bases and the J gene lost 0 bases, with 17 bases spanning the gap. Germline V gene lookup returns CDR1 SGHVS and CDR2 FQNEAQ. The CDR3 contains 16 residues. CDR3 sequence (DNA): TGTGCCAGCCAGTCCTCCCCCGGCAGCTCCTACAATGAGCAGTTCTTC. Its translation is CASQSSPGSSYNEQFF.

The CDR3 region is CASSIDPPGLWNTEAFF. The CDR3 region has the DNA TGTGCCAGTAGTATAGATCCCCCGGGCCTATGGAACACTGAAGCTTTCTTT. The chain has TRBV19 and TRBJ1-1; no definite D call. V was pared by 0 bases and J by 1 base, with 15 bases between. The CDR3 sequence is 17 residues long. The germline gives CDR1 LNHDA, CDR2 SQIVND (reference sequence).

The rearrangement uses TRBV5-6 and TRBJ2-5, with D possibly TRBD2 on 5 matching bases. Trimming removed 3 bases at V and 2 bases at J, with 14 bases between. The CDR3 covers 15 residues. Germline CDR1 SGHDT, CDR2 YYEEEE. CDR3 sequence reads: CASSSAGIDQETQYF. The DNA of the CDR3 is TGTGCCAGCAGCTCCGCCGGGATAGATCAAGAGACCCAGTACTTC.

The chain carries TRBV28 and TRBJ2-3; no reliable D call. Between the trimmed V and J ends, which lost 3 bases and 1 base, there was a span of 14 bases. Germline V gene lookup returns CDR1 MDHEN and CDR2 SYDVKM. The CDR3 covers 16 residues. CDR3 sequence: CASSFPNLKGTDTQYF. In DNA, the CDR3 is TGTGCCAGCAGTTTCCCGAATCTAAAAGGCACAGATACGCAGTATTTT.

The chain recombines TRBV11-2 with TRBJ2-1, with 10 nucleotides matching TRBD2. The CDR3 runs 15 residues. The trim removed 4 bases at V and 0 bases at J, leaving 0 bases unmatched. Germline CDR1 is SGHAT and CDR2 is FQNNGV. The CDR3 DNA reads as TGTGCCAGCAGCTCTAGCGGGAGCTCCTACAATGAGCAGTTCTTC. Protein sequence: CASSSSGSSYNEQFF. Full variable domain (outside the CDR3, taken from reference TRBV11-2 and TRBJ2-1): EAGVAQSPRYKIIEKRQSVAFWCNPISGHATLYWYQQILGQGPKLLIQFQNNGVVDDSQLPKDRFSAERLKGVDSTLKIQPAKLEDSAVYLCASSSSGSSYNEQFFGPGTRLTVL.

The count of this clone is one. The genes are TRBV13 and TRBJ2-7; D is unresolved. The CDR3 loop spans 14 amino acids. Germline CDR1 is PRHDT and CDR2 is FYEKMQ (reference sequence). Trimming left V 6 bases short and J 2 bases short, with 14 bases between. The DNA for the CDR3 is TGTGCCAGCAGTTCAGATGTCTCGGCCTACGAGCAGTACTTC. Residues: CASSSDVSAYEQYF.

This clone appeared a single time. This chain links TRBV5-4 with TRBJ2-7; possibly TRBD2 for D (6 bases). Germline V lookup: CDR1 SGHNT, CDR2 YYREEE (reference sequence). Trimming left V 3 bases short and J 5 bases short, with 9 bases between. The CDR3 consists of 12 residues. The CDR3 DNA is TGTGCCAGCAGCTCGGGACTTAACGAGCAGTACTTC. It is translated as CASSSGLNEQYF.

The CDR3: CASSLIASSYEQYF. CDR3 sequence (DNA): TGTGCCAGCAGTTTAATAGCGAGCTCCTACGAGCAGTACTTC. The chain is built from TRBV28 and TRBJ2-7; D may be TRBD2 (5 bases). Germline assignment: CDR1 MDHEN and CDR2 SYDVKM. The length of the CDR3 is 14 residues. The germline V and J ends were trimmed by 2 bases and 0 bases, with 8 bases remaining between them.

In its sample, this clone was seen a few times. The chain carries TRBV28 and TRBJ2-3; possibly TRBD1 for D (6 bases). V was pared by 4 bases and J by 4 bases, with 9 bases between. This CDR3 comprises 13 residues. CDR1 and CDR2 from the germline V gene are MDHEN and SYDVKM. CDR3 DNA: TGTGCCAGCAGTTGGACAGCCGCAGATACGCAGTATTTT. Translated, it gives CASSWTAADTQYF.

This chain connects TRBV7-6 to TRBJ2-3; 10 bases are shared with TRBD2. There are 15 residues in the CDR3. With 1 base clipped from V and 6 bases from J, the junction kept 4 bases outside the gene matches. In germline, CDR1 is SGHVS, CDR2 FNYEAQ. CDR3 residues: CASSLEGLARDTQYF. DNA for the CDR3: TGTGCCAGCAGCTTAGAGGGACTAGCGAGGGATACGCAGTATTTT.

This clone came up a few times. V usage is TRBV2 and J usage is TRBJ2-3; a weak D match, TRBD1 (5 bases). The V and J ends lost 6 bases and 4 bases respectively, with 11 bases between them. This CDR3 contains 13 residues. Germline CDR1 SNHLY, CDR2 FYNNEI. The CDR3 is CASRLLGADTQYF. CDR3 sequence (DNA): TGTGCCAGCAGACTCTTAGGGGCAGATACGCAGTATTTT.

This clone was seen a handful of times. V usage is TRBV27 and J usage is TRBJ1-6; no definite D call. CDR1 MNHEY and CDR2 SMNVEV come from the germline V gene (reference sequence). Trimming took off 3 bases at V and 7 bases at J, with 13 bases between the two ends. This CDR3 spans 15 amino acids. Written as DNA, the CDR3 is TGTGCCAGCAGTTTCAGCCAGGATTTGAATTCACCCCTCCACTTT. It yields the protein CASSFSQDLNSPLHF.

This clone was observed a few times. The rearrangement joins TRBV19 to TRBJ1-6, with a possible D match to TRBD1 (5 bases). Trimming took 7 bases from V and 10 from J, leaving 17 bases between them. The length of the CDR3 is 14 residues. Germline CDR1 is LNHDA and CDR2 is SQIVND (reference sequence). The DNA of the CDR3 is TGTGCCAGTATGGAGGGGTCCCTAGGATCACCCCTCCACTTT. It codes for CASMEGSLGSPLHF.

This clone has only a few counts. J is TRBJ2-7 and V is TRBV6-1; D tentatively reads TRBD1 or TRBD2 (6 bases each). This CDR3 has 15 amino acids. The ends were cut back, 1 base at V and 7 bases at J, with 17 bases in the middle. CDR1 is MNHNS, CDR2 SASEGT, per germline. DNA for the CDR3: TGTGCCAGCAGTGAAGATGGAGGGGGGATGTGGGAGCAGTACTTC. This translates into CASSEDGGGMWEQYF.

This clone was seen more than once but under ten times. The gene calls are TRBV10-2 and TRBJ2-1; a possible D gene is TRBD1 (6 bases). Trimming pared 5 bases from V and 7 bases from J, leaving 6 bases between. Germline loops: CDR1 WSHSY, CDR2 SAAADI. CDR3 length equals 11 residues. CDR3 residues: CASSTGNEQFF. The CDR3 bases are TGCGCCAGCAGTACAGGGAATGAGCAGTTCTTC.

The chain employs TRBV5-6 and TRBJ1-5; possibly TRBD1 for D (5 bases). There are 16 residues in the CDR3. CDR1 is SGHDT, CDR2 YYEEEE, per germline. V was shortened by 5 bases and J by 3 bases, with 18 bases between the two germline ends. The CDR3 DNA reads TGTGCCAGCAGTCTTGGGGGAGGGTGGGACAATCAGCCCCAGCATTTT. Translating it yields CASSLGGGWDNQPQHF. The full variable domain, completed using reference TRBV5-6 and TRBJ1-5, is DAGVTQSPTHLIKTRGQQVTLRCSPKSGHDTVSWYQQALGQGPQFIFQYYEEEERQRGNFPDRFSGHQFPNYSSELNVNALLLGDSALYLCASSLGGGWDNQPQHFGDGTRLSIL.

V gene TRBV2 combines with J gene TRBJ2-2; D is perhaps TRBD1 (5 bases). The CDR3 sequence is 13 residues long. Trimming stripped 3 bases from V and 5 bases from J, with 7 bases between. CDR1 SNHLY and CDR2 FYNNEI come from the germline V gene. The CDR3, as DNA: TGTGCCAGCAGTGACAGGGCTACCGGGGAGCTGTTTTTT. Translated, it gives CASSDRATGELFF.

A few counts support this clone. The chain couples TRBV28 to TRBJ2-7; a weak D match, TRBD1 (5 bases). V was cut by 1 base and J by 4 bases, with 8 bases left in between. Germline V gene sequence: CDR1 MDHEN, CDR2 SYDVKM. The CDR3 sequence is 13 residues long. The CDR3 here is CASSLLDTYEQYF. The CDR3 nucleotides read TGTGCCAGCAGTTTATTGGACACATACGAGCAGTACTTC. Full variable domain (missing parts from reference TRBV28 and TRBJ2-7): DVKVTQSSRYLVKRTGEKVFLECVQDMDHENMFWYRQDPGLGLRLIYFSYDVKMKEKGDIPEGYSVSREKKERFSLILESASTNQTSMYLCASSLLDTYEQYFGPGTRLTVT.

This rearrangement joins TRBV7-6 to TRBJ2-1; 9 bases fit TRBD1. This CDR3 is built from 15 residues. Germline V lookup: CDR1 SGHVS, CDR2 FNYEAQ. J gave up 6 bases and V 5 bases, and 8 bases lay outside the gene matches. The CDR3 is CASSPTGGRGNEQFF. CDR3 in DNA: TGTGCCAGCAGCCCTACAGGGGGCAGGGGCAATGAGCAGTTCTTC.

The rearrangement joins TRBV5-8 to TRBJ2-3; no firm D call. The V and J ends lost 0 bases and 3 bases respectively, with 11 bases between them. Germline V gene data show CDR1 as SGHTS and CDR2 as YDEGEE. The CDR3 consists of 15 residues. The CDR3 coding sequence is TGTGCCAGCAGCTTGGGCGCTCCCGGGACAGATACGCAGTATTTT. Its translation: CASSLGAPGTDTQYF.

The V call is TRBV9, the J call TRBJ2-5; D perhaps matches TRBD2 (7 bases). V lost 3 bases and J 2 bases, leaving 17 bases between the germline ends. The CDR3 loop spans 16 amino acids. Germline loops: CDR1 SGDLS, CDR2 YYNGEE. The CDR3 protein is CASSGRGGERQETQYF. Here the CDR3 DNA reads TGTGCCAGCAGCGGACGAGGGGGGGAGAGACAAGAGACCCAGTACTTC.

The V call is TRBV28, the J call TRBJ2-5, with D perhaps TRBD1 or TRBD2 (5 bases each). The DNA end lines up better with TRBJ2-7; the J call may be wrong. This CDR3 spans 14 amino acids. Germline CDR1 MDHEN, CDR2 SYDVKM. The CDR3 DNA sequence: TGTGCCAGCAGTTTATATGGGGGTACCCACGAGCAGTACTTC. This sequence encodes CASSLYGGTHEQYF.